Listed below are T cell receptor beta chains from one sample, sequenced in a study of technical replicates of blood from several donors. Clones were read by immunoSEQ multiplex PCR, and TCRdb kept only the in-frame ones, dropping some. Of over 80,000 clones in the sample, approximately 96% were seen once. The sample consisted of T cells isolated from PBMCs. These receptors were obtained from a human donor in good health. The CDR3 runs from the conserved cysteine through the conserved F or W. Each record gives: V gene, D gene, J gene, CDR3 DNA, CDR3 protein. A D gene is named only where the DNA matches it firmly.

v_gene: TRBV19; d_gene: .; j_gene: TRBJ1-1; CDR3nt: TGTGCCAGTAGTATAGCTCTGCAGGGGTTTCCTGAAGCTTTCTTT; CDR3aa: CASSIALQGFPEAFF
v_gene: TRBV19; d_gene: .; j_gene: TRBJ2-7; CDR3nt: TGTGCCAGTAGTATAGGCGGGGCGCAAGCCTACGAGCAGTACTTC; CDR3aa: CASSIGGAQAYEQYF
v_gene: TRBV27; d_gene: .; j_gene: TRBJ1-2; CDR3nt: TGTGCCAGCAGTTTATTGGGGGCTGACTACACCTTC; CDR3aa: CASSLLGADYTF
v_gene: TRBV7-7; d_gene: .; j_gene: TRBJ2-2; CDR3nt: TGTGCTACCTTACCGACCTTGACAGGAAACACCGGGGAGCTGTTTTTT; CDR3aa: CATLPTLTGNTGELFF
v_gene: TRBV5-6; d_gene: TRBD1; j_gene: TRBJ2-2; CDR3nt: TGTGCCAGCAGCCATACAGGGGGCTCGGGCGGGGAGCTGTTTTTT; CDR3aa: CASSHTGGSGGELFF
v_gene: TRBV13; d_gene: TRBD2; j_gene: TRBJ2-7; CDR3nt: TGTGCCAGCAGCTTAGAAGCGGGAAAGACCGAGCAGTACTTC; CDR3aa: CASSLEAGKTEQYF
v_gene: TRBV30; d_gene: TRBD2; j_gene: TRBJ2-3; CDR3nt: TGTGCCTGGAGTGTTCTACTAGCGTCAGATACGCAGTATTTT; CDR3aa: CAWSVLLASDTQYF
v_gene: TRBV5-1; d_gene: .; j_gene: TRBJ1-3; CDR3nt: TGCGCCAGCATTAGTAAGGTCAGGCTTACCCGTATCTCTGGAAACACCATATATTTT; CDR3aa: CASISKVRLTRISGNTIYF
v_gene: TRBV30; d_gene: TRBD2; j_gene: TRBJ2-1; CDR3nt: TGTGCCTGGAGTCTGCCACTAGCGGGTTCCTACAATGAGCAGTTCTTC; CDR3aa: CAWSLPLAGSYNEQFF
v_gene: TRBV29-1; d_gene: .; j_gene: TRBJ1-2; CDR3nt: TGCAGCGCATACGAGCGGGACCACACCTTC; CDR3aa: CSAYERDHTF
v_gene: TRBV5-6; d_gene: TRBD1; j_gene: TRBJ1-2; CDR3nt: TGTGCCAGCAGCTTAGCTGACAGGGCAGCAAACTATGGCTACACCTTC; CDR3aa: CASSLADRAANYGYTF
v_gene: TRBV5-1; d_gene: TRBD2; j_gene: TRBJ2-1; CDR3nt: TGCGCCAGCAGCTTAGCGGGAGGAACCTACAATGAGCAGTTCTTC; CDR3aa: CASSLAGGTYNEQFF
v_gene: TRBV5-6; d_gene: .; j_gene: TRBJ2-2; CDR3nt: TGTGCCAGCAGCCGTTTAATGCAGGGGTCCGGGGAGCTGTTTTTT; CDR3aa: CASSRLMQGSGELFF
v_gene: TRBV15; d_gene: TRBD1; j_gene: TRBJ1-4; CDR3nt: TGTGCCACCAGCAGAGATAGGGACGTCGGGACAGGGGATGAAAAACTGTTTTTT; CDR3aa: CATSRDRDVGTGDEKLFF